Below are 22 T cell receptor beta chains sequenced from a single sample in a study of blood T cells in healthy people across ages. Using a J-beta primer mix together with a sample-barcoded 5' primer, a second PCR was run for roughly 6 to 12 cycles. A single record per CDR3 protein comes from TCRdb applying MiXCR to the 5' RACE reads. The sample has fewer than 2,000,000 distinct CDR3 sequences; around 40% are singletons. The source material was blood. These receptors originate from a human donor in good health.

The V and J genes are TRBV4-3 and TRBJ2-2, with D hard to call. The CDR3 sequence is 16 residues long. Germline V gene data show CDR1 as LGHNA and CDR2 as YSLEER. Deletions cut 1 base from V and 0 bases from J, with 9 bases between. The CDR3 DNA reads as TGCGCCAGCAGCCAAGTCGGGCATACGAACACCGGGGAGCTGTTTTTT. This translates into CASSQVGHTNTGELFF.

V is TRBV12-3 or TRBV12-4 and J is TRBJ2-5; D is tentatively TRBD1 or TRBD2 (6 bases each). V was shortened by 5 bases and J by 7 bases, with 20 bases between the two germline ends. This CDR3 comprises 15 residues. The CDR3 DNA follows: TGTGCCAGCAGTCCCCCGGGGGCGCCTCGGGGGACCCAGTACTTC. Encoded protein: CASSPPGAPRGTQYF.

This clonotype was seen only a few times. The V gene is TRBV7-2, the J gene TRBJ2-3; D is undetermined. CDR1 is SGHTA and CDR2 is FQGNSA in the germline V gene. V was pared by 4 bases and J by 0 bases, with 8 bases between. The CDR3 totals 14 residues. This chain's CDR3 is CASSSSISTDTQYF. The CDR3 bases are TGTGCCAGCAGCTCCTCAATTAGCACAGATACGCAGTATTTT.

The table lists this clonotype with a few counts. The genes are TRBV27 and TRBJ2-5; 10 nucleotides line up with TRBD1. The J call is uncertain, as TRBJ2-7 better fits the DNA end. The germline V gene has CDR1 MNHEY and CDR2 SMNVEV (reference sequence). The CDR3 totals 15 residues. As DNA, the CDR3 is TGTGCCAGCAGCATTCCCCGGGACAGGGGCTACGAGCAGTACTTC. It yields the protein CASSIPRDRGYEQYF.

The rearrangement uses TRBV3-1 and TRBJ1-1, with a weak D call TRBD1 (6 bases). V was trimmed by 1 base and J by 6 bases, leaving 9 bases between them. Germline V gene data show CDR1 as LGHDT and CDR2 as YNNKEL (reference sequence). The CDR3 consists of 13 residues. The CDR3 DNA reads as TGTGCCAGCAGCCAAGCAGGGGACTCTGAAGCTTTCTTT. It yields the protein CASSQAGDSEAFF.

In its sample, this clonotype was seen once. The chain is built from TRBV7-3 and TRBJ1-2, with a possible D match to TRBD1 (6 bases). Germline assignment: CDR1 SGHTA and CDR2 FQGTGA. The V end lost 8 bases, the J end lost 4 bases, and 17 bases lay between the germline ends. CDR3 size: 14 residues. CDR3 sequence: CASGFSSQGYGYTF. Here the CDR3 DNA reads TGTGCCAGCGGTTTTAGTTCACAGGGCTATGGCTACACCTTC. Full variable domain (rest looked up from reference TRBV7-3 and TRBJ1-2): GAGVSQTPSNKVTEKGKYVELRCDPISGHTALYWYRQSLGQGPEFLIYFQGTGAADDSGLPNDRFFAVRPEGSVSTLKIQRTERGDSAVYLCASGFSSQGYGYTFGSGTRLTVV.

This rearrangement joins TRBV20-1 to TRBJ1-4, with D possibly TRBD1 on 5 matching bases. The CDR3 contains 12 residues. V lost 1 base to trimming and J lost 10 bases, with 10 bases between them. Per the germline V gene, CDR1 is DFQATT and CDR2 is SNEGSKA (reference sequence). The CDR3 reads CSARGGMGKLFF. The CDR3 region has the DNA TGCAGTGCTAGAGGGGGCATGGGAAAACTGTTTTTT.

This clonotype occurred a few times. This chain uses TRBV9 with TRBJ2-1, with TRBD2 identical over 9 bases. V gave up 0 bases and J gave up 7 bases; unmatched junction bases: 14. This CDR3 is built from 18 residues. The germline CDR1 and CDR2 sequences are SGDLS and YYNGEE. The CDR3 region is CASSVAVFSSGVGNEQFF. The CDR3 nucleotides read TGTGCCAGCAGCGTAGCAGTTTTTTCTAGCGGGGTAGGAAATGAGCAGTTCTTC.

The rearrangement links TRBV7-2 to TRBJ1-1, with no clear D. Germline V CDR1 and CDR2: SGHTA, FQGNSA. The germline V and J ends were trimmed by 4 bases and 9 bases, with 18 bases remaining between them. The CDR3 loop spans 14 amino acids. CDR3 nucleotides: TGTGCCAGCAGCTCTCGCGGGCAGGACCTTCAAGCTTTCTTT. It encodes CASSSRGQDLQAFF.

There are a few counts of this clonotype. V and J are TRBV7-2 and TRBJ2-5; 8 bases align to TRBD2. V shed 6 bases and J 7 bases; nucleotides not matched to a gene: 16. The germline V gene has CDR1 SGHTA and CDR2 FQGNSA. This CDR3 is built from 16 residues. The CDR3 nucleotides read TGTGCCAGCAGTTTCCGGGGGGGCCGAGGCGGTGGGACCCAGTACTTC. Translation gives CASSFRGGRGGGTQYF.

This clonotype was observed a handful of times. This chain links TRBV12-3 or TRBV12-4 with TRBJ1-5; D uncertain. The CDR3 runs to 15 residues. V was trimmed by 5 bases and J by 0 bases, leaving 11 bases between them. CDR3 coding DNA: TGTGCCAGCAGTCCCCACCCCGGTAGCAATCAGCCCCAGCATTTT. It codes for CASSPHPGSNQPQHF.

The chain uses TRBV7-6 and TRBJ2-3; the match to TRBD2 covers 9 bases. J lost 0 bases, V lost 1 base, and 5 bases had no gene match. This CDR3 is built from 17 residues. Germline V lookup: CDR1 SGHVS, CDR2 FNYEAQ. CDR3 loop: CASSLVPLAGSTDTQYF. The CDR3 DNA follows: TGTGCCAGCAGCTTAGTCCCTCTAGCGGGGAGCACAGATACGCAGTATTTT.

The gene calls are TRBV6-2 or TRBV6-3 and TRBJ2-1; perhaps TRBD2 as D (5 bases). The CDR3 is 13 residues long. Germline V gives CDR1 MNHEY, CDR2 SVGEGT. The CDR3 spells CAVGESSYNEQFF. CDR3 sequence (DNA): TGTGCTGTCGGGGAAAGCTCCTACAATGAGCAGTTCTTC.

This clonotype has just a few counts. CDR3 sequence: CASSFGNSGGGPTDTQYF. The CDR3 DNA reads TGTGCCAGCAGTTTTGGTAATAGTGGCGGGGGGCCCACAGATACGCAGTATTTT. V is TRBV28 and J is TRBJ2-3; 8 bases map to TRBD2. J lost 2 bases, V lost 3 bases, and 13 bases had no gene match. The CDR3 runs 18 residues. CDR1 and CDR2 (germline): MDHEN, SYDVKM. Complete variable domain (other parts from reference TRBV28 and TRBJ2-3): DVKVTQSSRYLVKRTGEKVFLECVQDMDHENMFWYRQDPGLGLRLIYFSYDVKMKEKGDIPEGYSVSREKKERFSLILESASTNQTSMYLCASSFGNSGGGPTDTQYFGPGTRLTVL.

This rearrangement joins TRBV28 to TRBJ2-7, with D perhaps matching TRBD2 (6 bases). The CDR3 contains 14 residues. Trimming stripped 1 base from V and 7 bases from J, with 14 bases between. CDR1 is MDHEN and CDR2 is SYDVKM in the germline V gene. The CDR3 spells CASSLSVLEGEQYF. CDR3 bases: TGTGCCAGCAGTTTATCTGTCCTGGAGGGTGAGCAGTACTTC.

This chain links TRBV7-6 with TRBJ2-7, with 7 nucleotides matching TRBD1. Losses at the gene ends were 0 bases for V and 1 base for J; bases not matched to a gene: 3. The germline gives CDR1 SGHVS, CDR2 FNYEAQ. The length of the CDR3 is 15 residues. The CDR3 is CASSLAEGQSYEQYF. Here the CDR3 DNA reads TGTGCCAGCAGCTTAGCCGAGGGACAGTCCTACGAGCAGTACTTC.

This sequence joins TRBV20-1 and TRBJ1-2; TRBD1 might be the D (6 bases). The germline CDR1 and CDR2 sequences are DFQATT and SNEGSKA (reference sequence). This CDR3 is 15 amino acids long. Trimming stripped 2 bases from V and 4 bases from J, with 17 bases between. The CDR3 spells CSARPRGGSAYGYTF. The CDR3 coding sequence is TGCAGTGCTAGACCACGGGGGGGCAGTGCCTATGGCTACACCTTC.

The chain links TRBV4-2 to TRBJ2-1; the match to TRBD1 covers 8 bases. The DNA end favors TRBJ2-7, so the J call may be wrong. CDR1 and CDR2 (germline): LGHNA, YNFKEQ. CDR3 length equals 17 residues. The CDR3 DNA is TGTGCCAGCAGCCAAGAGGGGGACAGGCCGTTCTACAATGAGCAGTACTTC. It specifies CASSQEGDRPFYNEQYF.

This clonotype has just one count. The chain employs TRBV28 and TRBJ1-2; TRBD1 aligns across 7 bases. The trim removed 6 bases at V and 6 bases at J, leaving 7 bases unmatched. This CDR3 is built from 13 residues. CDR1 and CDR2 (germline): MDHEN, SYDVKM. CDR3 loop: CASRVTGLDGYTF. DNA of the CDR3: TGTGCCAGCAGGGTGACAGGGCTGGATGGCTACACCTTC.

V usage is TRBV19 and J usage is TRBJ2-1, with D perhaps assigned TRBD1 or TRBD2 (5 bases each). CDR1 LNHDA and CDR2 SQIVND come from the germline V gene (reference sequence). This CDR3 is 14 amino acids long. Between the trimmed V and J ends, which lost 8 bases and 4 bases, there was a span of 15 bases. CDR3: CASGIWGPYNEQFF. CDR3 nucleotides: TGTGCCAGTGGCATTTGGGGACCTTACAATGAGCAGTTCTTC.

J is TRBJ1-2 and V is TRBV20-1, with TRBD1 matching over 7 bases. The CDR3 has 14 residues. J gave up 4 bases and V 0 bases, and 5 bases lay outside the gene matches. Germline V CDR1 and CDR2: DFQATT, SNEGSKA (reference sequence). CDR3 sequence: CSARDGRGSYGYTF. In DNA form, the CDR3 reads TGCAGTGCTAGAGACGGCAGGGGGAGCTATGGCTACACCTTC.

The chain links TRBV4-2 to TRBJ2-1; D is perhaps TRBD1 (6 bases). V was pared by 3 bases and J by 9 bases, with 12 bases between. Germline V gene sequence: CDR1 LGHNA, CDR2 YNFKEQ. This CDR3 spans 13 amino acids. The CDR3 region is CASSQAGVSEQFF. The CDR3 bases are TGTGCCAGCAGCCAGGCAGGGGTCTCTGAGCAGTTCTTC.